These T cell receptor beta chains were read from a single sample in a study of breast tumors, draining lymph nodes, adjacent tissues. TCRdb fed the multiplex PCR reads into MiXCR, producing one record per CDR3 protein. The sample holds approximately 140,000 distinct CDR3 sequences, approximately 29% seen once. The sample consisted of axillary lymph node tissue. The receptors here all came from a female donor with breast cancer. Some clones in this sample may be carry-over from other donors' samples. Each CDR3 is given with its conserved first and last residue. D genes are given only for firm matches. Size tells how often a clone was seen (once, few, many) or the class of an expanded clone, and some rows leave it out.

cdr3_length	v_call	clone_size	d_call	j_call	cdr3_nt	cdr3_aa
12	TRBV15	-	-	TRBJ1-5	TGTGTCACGGCCCCCGAGAATCAGCCCCAGCATTTT	CVTAPENQPQHF
15	TRBV9	-	TRBD2	TRBJ2-2	TGTGCCAGCAGCGCGACTAGCGGGGGAGCCGGGGAGCTGTTTTTT	CASSATSGGAGELFF
14	TRBV24-1	-	-	TRBJ2-1	TGTGCCACCAGTGTCAGCGGTGAAGACAATGAGCAGTTCTTC	CATSVSGEDNEQFF
15	TRBV6-5	many	-	TRBJ2-5	TGTGCCAGCATCCCGGGACGGAGCACCCAAGAGACCCAGTACTTC	CASIPGRSTQETQYF
15	TRBV2	-	-	TRBJ1-6	TGTGCCAGCAGTGAAAGGCACAGTTCAAATTCACCCCTCCACTTT	CASSERHSSNSPLHF
15	TRBV5-1	many	TRBD1	TRBJ2-5	TGCGCCAGCAGCTCACGGACAGGGCGACAAGAGACCCAGTACTTC	CASSSRTGRQETQYF
13	TRBV19	many	-	TRBJ2-5	TGTGCCACCCGACCGAAGTTTGGAGAGACCCAGTACTTC	CATRPKFGETQYF
17	TRBV7-8	-	TRBD2	TRBJ2-5	TGTGCCAGCAGCTTCCCTTTGACTAGCGGGGGCGGAGAGACCCAGTACTTC	CASSFPLTSGGGETQYF
15	TRBV3-1	-	TRBD1	TRBJ2-1	TGTGCCAGCAGCCTGAGACAGGGGACGCAGGATGAGCAGTTCTTC	CASSLRQGTQDEQFF
20	TRBV12-3/TRBV12-4	many	TRBD2	TRBJ2-1	TGTGCCAGCAGCTCCTTAGGTTCTAGCGGGAGGGTGGATTCCTACAATGAGCAGTTCTTC	CASSSLGSSGRVDSYNEQFF
15	TRBV6-6	many	TRBD1	TRBJ1-6	TGTGCCAGCATCCGGACAGGGGAATCAGATTCACCCCTCCACTTT	CASIRTGESDSPLHF
19	TRBV19	-	TRBD1	TRBJ2-3	TGTGCCAGTAGCCCTCTAGGGACAGGGAATGACGGGGGAAAGGTTGCGCAGTATTTT	CASSPLGTGNDGGKVAQYF
15	TRBV6-5	many	-	TRBJ2-3	TGTGCCAGCAGTTACGTTTCAGGGAAAGAAGATACGCAGTATTTT	CASSYVSGKEDTQYF
18	TRBV6-2/TRBV6-3	few	-	TRBJ2-1	TGTGCCACCTCTCCGGGAGGGGTCGGGACAGGGTGGGGCAATGAGCAGTTCTTC	CATSPGGVGTGWGNEQFF
16	TRBV12-5	few	-	TRBJ1-1	TGTGCTAGTGGTCTGTTCTCGGGACGGACGAACACTGAAGCTTTCTTT	CASGLFSGRTNTEAFF
17	TRBV7-6	-	TRBD1	TRBJ1-3	TGTGCCAGCAGCTTTAAATCGGGACAGCACTCTGGAAGCTCCATATATTTT	CASSFKSGQHSGSSIYF
11	TRBV6-2/TRBV6-3	many	-	TRBJ2-3	TGTGCCAGCAGTTATCCGGATACGCAGTATTTT	CASSYPDTQYF
15	TRBV9	-	-	TRBJ1-4	TGTGCCAGCAGACCGCCCTCTAGCGGGGTGGAAAAACTGTTTTTT	CASRPPSSGVEKLFF
17	TRBV9	many	-	TRBJ2-3	TGTGCCAGCAGCGTAGCTATCTCCCCCCTTAGCACAGATACGCAGTATTTT	CASSVAISPLSTDTQYF
14	TRBV20-1	many	-	TRBJ2-6	TGCAGTGCTAGTGGTGACTCTGGGGCCAACGTCCTGACTTTC	CSASGDSGANVLTF
16	TRBV5-1	many	TRBD1	TRBJ2-7	TGCGCCAGCAGCCAAGCAATACCGGGACAGGGCTACGAGCAGTACTTC	CASSQAIPGQGYEQYF
15	TRBV18	-	-	TRBJ1-1	TGTGCCAGCTCACACAGTGAGACCATGAACACTGAAGCTTTCTTT	CASSHSETMNTEAFF
17	TRBV11-2	-	-	TRBJ2-4	TGTGCCAGCAGCTCTTTGCCGCCAGCGGTGGCCAAAAACATTCAGTACTTC	CASSSLPPAVAKNIQYF
14	TRBV20-1	-	-	TRBJ2-3	TGCAGTGCTAGAGAAGGGACCCACACAGCTACGCAGTATTTT	CSAREGTHTATQYF
20	TRBV7-8	-	TRBD2	TRBJ2-3	TGTGCCAGCAGCTCTCAGTCGACTAGCGGGGGGGCCGTCCGTGCAGATACGCAGTATTTT	CASSSQSTSGGAVRADTQYF
11	TRBV20-1	-	-	TRBJ1-4	TGCAGTGCAGGGTACAGGGACAAACTGTCTTTT	CSAGYRDKLSF
14	TRBV6-5	-	TRBD2	TRBJ2-3	TGTGCCAGCGGGAAACTAGCGGGAGGGTCGGCGCAGTATTTT	CASGKLAGGSAQYF
15	TRBV19	many	-	TRBJ2-2	TGTGCCAGTAGCAACGGACGTTGGAACACCGGGGAGCTGTTTTTT	CASSNGRWNTGELFF
15	TRBV2	many	-	TRBJ1-4	TGTGCCAGCTCTCGGCCGGGTGCAACTAATGAAAAACTGTTTTTT	CASSRPGATNEKLFF
14	TRBV6-5	many	-	TRBJ1-2	TGTGCCAGCAGACGAACCGGGACGCAATATGGCTACACCTTC	CASRRTGTQYGYTF
13	TRBV15	-	-	TRBJ1-1	TGTGCCACCAGCAGATACAATCCCCCGAAAGCTTTCTTT	CATSRYNPPKAFF
15	TRBV6-5	many	TRBD2	TRBJ2-2	TGTGCCAGCAGATCCGGGACTACTAACACCGGGGAGCTGTTTTTT	CASRSGTTNTGELFF
13	TRBV19	many	TRBD1	TRBJ1-4	TGTGCCAGTAATGGACAGGGTTATGAAAAACTGTTTTTT	CASNGQGYEKLFF
14	TRBV20-1	many	TRBD1	TRBJ2-3	TGCAGTGCCCCCCGGACAGGGAAACAAGATACGCAGTATTTT	CSAPRTGKQDTQYF
14	TRBV2	many	-	TRBJ1-4	TGTGCCAGCACGCCAGGCAGGGTGGATGAAAAACTGTTTTTT	CASTPGRVDEKLFF
15	TRBV15	many	-	TRBJ2-5	TGTGCCACCAGCAGCGGGGGAAGGTACCAAGAGACCCAGTACTTC	CATSSGGRYQETQYF
14	TRBV5-4	-	-	TRBJ1-1	TGTGCCAGCAGCTTGTTCTCAGTGAACACTGAAGCTTTCTTT	CASSLFSVNTEAFF
15	TRBV20-1	-	-	TRBJ2-1	TGCAGTGCTAGGGATCAAACAGGGAAGTCCCATGAGCAGTTCTTC	CSARDQTGKSHEQFF
14	TRBV18	-	TRBD2	TRBJ2-1	TGTGGGACTAGCGGGGGAGCAACATACAATGAGCAGTTCTTC	CGTSGGATYNEQFF
11	TRBV20-1	-	-	TRBJ2-7	TGCAGCCCGGGACGGGGGAACGAGCAGTCCTTC	CSPGRGNEQSF
16	TRBV4-2	-	-	TRBJ2-6	TGTGCCAGCAGCTCTGACACAGGGTCCGGGGCCAACGTCCTGACTTTC	CASSSDTGSGANVLTF
14	TRBV23-1	-	TRBD1	TRBJ2-1	TGCGCCAGCAGAGAAGGGACAGGGGGAAATGAGCAGTTCTTC	CASREGTGGNEQFF
15	TRBV2	many	-	TRBJ1-3	TGTGCCAGCAGGGACCACAGGGAGAAAGGAAACACCATATATTTT	CASRDHREKGNTIYF
14	TRBV20-1	-	TRBD2	TRBJ2-5	TGCAGTGCTAGGAGAGCGGGGGGGCTAGCTACGCAGTATTTC	CSARRAGGLATQYF
14	TRBV3-1	many	-	TRBJ2-1	TGTGCCAGCAGCCAAGATGCAGGGCAAAATGAGCAGTTCTTC	CASSQDAGQNEQFF
13	TRBV29-1	-	TRBD2	TRBJ2-5	TGCAGCACTAGCGGGGGGCTCCAAGAGACCCAGTACTTC	CSTSGGLQETQYF
11	TRBV7-6	-	-	TRBJ2-3	TGTGCTAGAGCTAACACAGATACGCAGTATTTT	CARANTDTQYF
16	TRBV11-2	-	-	TRBJ1-6	TGTGCCAGCAGCGTGCAGGGAATGACGATGAGTTCACCCCTCTACTTT	CASSVQGMTMSSPLYF
14	TRBV3-1	many	-	TRBJ1-5	TGTGCCAGCTCCCTCCGAACGGGCAATCAGCCCCAGCATTTT	CASSLRTGNQPQHF
16	TRBV19	many	TRBD1	TRBJ2-1	TGTGCCAGTAGTATAGCGGACAGGGGTCCCTACAATGAGCAGTTCTTC	CASSIADRGPYNEQFF
16	TRBV12-3/TRBV12-4	many	-	TRBJ2-2	TGTGCCAGCAGTCAAGCCAGTGGTGGGGTAACCGGGGAGCTGTTTTTT	CASSQASGGVTGELFF